Listed here is a single T cell receptor (beta chain). The data are from a study of blood T cell repertoires in COVID-19. Study details: The United States, Italy and Spain provided the acute and convalescent COVID-19 samples. PBMCs, B-cell-depleted T cells, or T cells provided the cDNA or gDNA that made up the material.

Authors' methods: Amplified reference gene primers provided the basis for estimating nucleated cell counts. Measured with immunoSEQ multiplex PCR; TCRdb has only the in-frame clones, and not every one. The D gene and trimming were derived from the DNA, and the V and J assignments and clone size from that table. This repertoire shows some 15,000 clones, 80% to 90% found once; its top ten account for about a third. V shed 6 bases and J 5 bases; nucleotides not matched to a gene: 11. Germline V gene sequence: CDR1 MNHEY, CDR2 SVGEGT. This CDR3 contains 16 residues. This clonotype was sampled from a man aged 65 to 79 in a cohort sampled during active COVID-19. The sequencing sample was made of peripheral blood. The chain combines TRBV6-2 or TRBV6-3 with TRBJ2-5, with 11 positions matching TRBD2. The CDR3 sequence is CASSLNILAGAETQYF. The DNA for the CDR3 is TGTGCCAGCAGCCTCAACATACTAGCGGGAGCTGAGACCCAGTACTTC.